Listed below are T cell receptor beta chains from one sample, sequenced in a study of blood T cell repertoires in COVID-19. Only in-frame clones appear in the TCRdb table, and some are missing; sequencing was by immunoSEQ multiplex PCR. The profile shows fewer than 200,000 clones, roughly 76% of them singletons. The sequenced sample was peripheral blood. The receptor source for this set is an elderly woman with COVID-19, enrolled during active disease. Both conserved end residues are trimmed from each CDR3.

TRBV2,ASSVEETQY
TRBV4-2,ASSQGLGSYNEQF
TRBV2,ASSGSTAEQELF
TRBV27,ASSFGRAPDEQF
TRBV18,ASSPAGRNTEAF
TRBV19,ASSMVMGQSNQPQH
TRBV15,ATSRKGDKDRAAFNQPQH
TRBV5-1,ASSPEGWGVNTEAF
TRBV6-5,ASSYRTSGNNEQF
TRBV6-5,ASSRGGNSPLH
TRBV19,ASRSQGAETQY
TRBV19,ASKEWGETDTQY
TRBV5-4,ASSPGTGGYYGYT
TRBV5-4,ASSAGTQQGDTQY
TRBV4-2,ASSQARGRSSGYT
TRBV2,ASSELRGSEQY
TRBV2,ASRRVSADTQY
TRBV18,ASSPTGFSAF
TRBV5-1,ASSLDLAGGVRETQY
TRBV7-9,ASISGMNTEAF
TRBV2,ASSHSGSYEQY
TRBV27,ASSLTTGLNQPQH
TRBV11-2,ASSARLAGVGTDTQY
TRBV5-1,ASSPQGNTGELF
TRBV9,ASSVSGGETQY
TRBV3-1/TRBV3-2,ASSQGPSAPNEQY
TRBV20-1,SASTNRVGRTEAF
TRBV11-2,ASSFDRGNEKLF
TRBV7-9,ASSLSSAQGKKLF
TRBV18,ASSPPAGGYTGELF
TRBV5-1,ASSLSSGSVTDTQY
TRBV5-1,ASSSGLAGGTSTDTQY
TRBV4-2,ASSQVGGGLYNEQF
TRBV24-1,ATSEPGTRSTIQY
TRBV7-2,ASSFGTGGYNEQF
TRBV6-4,ASREYHPYQPQH
TRBV3-1/TRBV3-2,ASSHADTPLH
TRBV5-1,ASSLTAGDGYT
TRBV10-3,AISTGQGGQETQY
TRBV5-1,ASSISGTSNEKLF
TRBV18,ASSSTSTDTQY
TRBV14,ASSPLRTENTGELF